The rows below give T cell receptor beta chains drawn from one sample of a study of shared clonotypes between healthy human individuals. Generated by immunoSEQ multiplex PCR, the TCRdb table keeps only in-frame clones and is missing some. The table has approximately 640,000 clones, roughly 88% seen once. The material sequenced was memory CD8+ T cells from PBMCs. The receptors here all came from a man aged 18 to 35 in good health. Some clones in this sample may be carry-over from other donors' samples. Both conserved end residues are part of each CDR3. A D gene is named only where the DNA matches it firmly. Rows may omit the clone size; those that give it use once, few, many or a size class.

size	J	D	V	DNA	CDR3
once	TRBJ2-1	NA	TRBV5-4	TGTGCCAGCAGTCAGTTTCGAGCCAACAATGAGCAGTTCTTC	CASSQFRANNEQFF
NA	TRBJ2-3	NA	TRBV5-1	TGCGCCAGCAGCTTGGGTCTCGGCGGGACCACAGATACGCAGTATTTT	CASSLGLGGTTDTQYF
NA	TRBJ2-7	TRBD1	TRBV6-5	TGTGCCAGCAGTTTCCAACCGACAGGGCTATCCTACGAGCAGTACTTC	CASSFQPTGLSYEQYF
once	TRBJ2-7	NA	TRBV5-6	TGTGCCAGCAGCGCCGGCAGGGGCTACGAGCAGTACTTC	CASSAGRGYEQYF
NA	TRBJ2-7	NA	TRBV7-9	TGTGCCAGCAGCCGGACGGCCGACTCCTACGAGCAGTACTTC	CASSRTADSYEQYF
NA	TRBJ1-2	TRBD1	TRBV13	TGTGCCAGCAGCTCCCGACAGGGGTCTGGCTACACCTTC	CASSSRQGSGYTF
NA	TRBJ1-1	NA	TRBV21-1	TGTGCCAGCAGACCCCCGAGCAGGGTTTATGTTTTTGGGGCTTTCTTT	CASRPPSRVYVFGAFF
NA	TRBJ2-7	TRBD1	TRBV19	TGTGCCAGTAGTAACCGGGACAGGGGTTACGAGCAGTACTTC	CASSNRDRGYEQYF
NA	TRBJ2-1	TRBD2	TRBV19	TGTGCCAGTAGTATGTGGCGGGAGGTCGAAAATGAGCAGTTCTTC	CASSMWREVENEQFF
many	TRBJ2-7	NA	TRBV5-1	TGCGCCAGCAGCTATCAACAGGGCGCGTCCTACGAGCAGTACTTC	CASSYQQGASYEQYF
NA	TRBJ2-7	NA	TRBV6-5	TGTGCCAGCAGCTACAATGGGTGGGAGGAGCAGTACTTC	CASSYNGWEEQYF
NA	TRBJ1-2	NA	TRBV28	TGTGCCACCGGGCGGGGCGGGGGCTACACCTTC	CATGRGGGYTF
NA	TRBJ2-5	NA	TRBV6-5	TGTGCCAGCAGTACCCACCCAAGGGGGGAGACCCAGTACTTC	CASSTHPRGETQYF
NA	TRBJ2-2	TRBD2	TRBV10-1	TGCGCCAGCAGTTGGACTAGCGGGAGCACCGGGGAGCTGTTTTTT	CASSWTSGSTGELFF
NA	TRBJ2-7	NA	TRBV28	TGTGCCACTTCGAGGTCCGGGGGAACTTGGGTCGAGCAGTACTTC	CATSRSGGTWVEQYF
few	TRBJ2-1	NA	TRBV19	TGTGCCAGTAGTATAGGACCCCTAGAACACAATGAGCAGTTCTTC	CASSIGPLEHNEQFF
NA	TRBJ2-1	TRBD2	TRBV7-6	TGTGCCAGCAGCTTAGTAGCTAGCGGGCAATACAATGAGCAGTTCTTC	CASSLVASGQYNEQFF
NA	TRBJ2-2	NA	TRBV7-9	TGTGCCAGCAGCTTAGGGTCTCGGAACACCGGGGAGCTGTTTTTT	CASSLGSRNTGELFF
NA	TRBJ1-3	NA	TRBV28	TGTGCCAGCAGTTTGTACGGCGGATACTCTGGAAACACCATATATTTT	CASSLYGGYSGNTIYF
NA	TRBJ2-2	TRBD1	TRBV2	TGTGCCAGCAGTAGGGACAGGGGTCTCCCCGGGGAGCTGTTTTTT	CASSRDRGLPGELFF
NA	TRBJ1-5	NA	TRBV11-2	TGTGCCAGCAGCTTAGGGGGGCCCTATCAGCCCCAGCATTTT	CASSLGGPYQPQHF
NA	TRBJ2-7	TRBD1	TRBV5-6	TGTGCCAGCAGCGGAGGGACAGGGGGTTCCTACGAGCAGTACTTC	CASSGGTGGSYEQYF